Listed below are T cell receptor beta chains from one sample, sequenced in a study of vaccination and CD4 T cells after COVID-19. The antigens of these receptors remain unknown. Each CDR3 protein gets one entry after TCRdb re-called the PCR reads with MiXCR. The table lists 9,500 to 15,000 distinct CDR3 sequences, about 48% of them singletons, with roughly 15% in the top ten. Sequencing was performed on CD4+ T cells from blood, cultured in vitro. Every receptor here comes from a human donor who had recovered from COVID-19. Each CDR3 is given with its conserved first and last residue. A D gene is named only where the DNA matches it firmly. Clone size is not always given. Where it is, it says once, few, many or a class for expanded clones.

D gene	CDR3 length	V gene	J gene	clone size	CDR3 DNA	CDR3 protein
TRBD2	15	TRBV12-3/TRBV12-4	TRBJ2-1	NA	TGTGCCAGCAGTCCGGGACTAGCGGGCCCCAATGAGCAGTTCTTC	CASSPGLAGPNEQFF
NA	14	TRBV6-4	TRBJ2-2	medium-sized	TGTGCCAGCAGTCGGGGGTCGAACACCGGGGAGCTGTTTTTT	CASSRGSNTGELFF
NA	14	TRBV28	TRBJ2-1	once	TGTGCCAGCAGTTTTAATGGTGCCCGGTATGAGCAGTTCTTC	CASSFNGARYEQFF
NA	19	TRBV12-3/TRBV12-4	TRBJ2-6	NA	TGTGCCAGCAGTCCCCCCGGCGAGGGGTTTGGCTCTGGGGCCAACGTCCTGACTTTC	CASSPPGEGFGSGANVLTF
TRBD1	16	TRBV6-2/TRBV6-3	TRBJ2-7	NA	TGTGCCAGCAGTTACAAACTCGGGACAGGGGCGTACGAGCAGTACTTC	CASSYKLGTGAYEQYF
NA	13	TRBV5-4	TRBJ2-7	NA	TGTGCCAGCAGCCCAGGGGACAACTACGAGCAGTACTTC	CASSPGDNYEQYF
TRBD1	14	TRBV5-1	TRBJ2-5	once	TGCGCCAGCAGCTGGGACAGGGAACAAGAGACCCAGTACTTC	CASSWDREQETQYF
NA	12	TRBV25-1	TRBJ2-7	few	TGTGCCAGCAGGATACACCAAGGGGACCCGTACTTC	CASRIHQGDPYF
NA	18	TRBV7-9	TRBJ2-5	NA	TGTGCCAGCAGCCCACAGGGAGCTTCTAGCGGCCGAGCCGGGACCCAGTACTTC	CASSPQGASSGRAGTQYF
NA	12	TRBV27	TRBJ2-2	NA	TGTGCCAGCAGTTTGACGGCCGGGGAGCTGTTTTTT	CASSLTAGELFF
TRBD2	13	TRBV20-1	TRBJ2-1	NA	TGCAGTGCTTGGTTAGCGGGGGGAAATGAGCAGTTCTTC	CSAWLAGGNEQFF
TRBD1	16	TRBV7-2	TRBJ2-5	NA	TGTGCCAGCAGCTTAGGGGACAGGGTGCGTCGGGAGACCCAGTACTTC	CASSLGDRVRRETQYF
TRBD1	11	TRBV29-1	TRBJ1-2	NA	TGCAGCGTCCGGGACAGGGCGAGCTACACCTTC	CSVRDRASYTF
TRBD1	14	TRBV20-1	TRBJ2-7	NA	TGCAGTGCTTGGGGACAGGGTAGCTCCTACGAGCAGTACTTC	CSAWGQGSSYEQYF
TRBD1	15	TRBV5-4	TRBJ2-5	few	TGTGCCAGCAGCTGGTCCGACAGGGTACGGGAGACCCAGTACTTC	CASSWSDRVRETQYF
TRBD2	15	TRBV20-1	TRBJ2-1	large	TGCAGTGCTAGTCAGGGACTAGGGGATCACGATGAGCAGTTCTTC	CSASQGLGDHDEQFF
NA	14	TRBV6-2/TRBV6-3	TRBJ2-2	few	TGTGCCAGCAGTTACCGGTCCAACACCGGGGAGCTGTTTTTT	CASSYRSNTGELFF
NA	14	TRBV6-2/TRBV6-3	TRBJ2-7	few	TGTGCCAGCAGGGGATCAGGGGTCTCCTACGAGCAGTACTTC	CASRGSGVSYEQYF
TRBD2	16	TRBV7-2	TRBJ2-5	few	TGTGCCAGCAGCTTAGTACGGCGGGGGGGCCGCGAGACCCAGTACTTC	CASSLVRRGGRETQYF
NA	16	TRBV15	TRBJ2-3	NA	TGTGCCACCAGCAGAGATCAGGGGGGCTTCAGAGATACGCAGTATTTT	CATSRDQGGFRDTQYF
NA	16	TRBV6-2/TRBV6-3	TRBJ2-2	once	TGTGCCAGCAGTTACTTCGGGGGCTGGTACCCCGGGGAGCTGTTTTTT	CASSYFGGWYPGELFF
TRBD2	16	TRBV24-1	TRBJ2-1	NA	TGTGCCACCAGTGAGGGTAGCGGGAGGCCCGGGGATGAGCAGTTCTTC	CATSEGSGRPGDEQFF
TRBD2	18	TRBV7-8	TRBJ2-2	NA	TGTGCCAGCAGCTCGTTACTAGCGGGGGGACACCCCACCGGGGAGCTGTTTTTT	CASSSLLAGGHPTGELFF
NA	13	TRBV7-8	TRBJ1-2	NA	TGTGCCAGCAGCTTTGGCAGTAACTATGGCTACACCTTC	CASSFGSNYGYTF
NA	14	TRBV5-8	TRBJ1-2	NA	TGTGCCAGCAGCCAGGGACGGACGTTCTATGGCTACACCTTC	CASSQGRTFYGYTF
NA	15	TRBV5-3	TRBJ2-4	NA	TGTGCCAGAAGCCGAAACTCACGGAGCGGAAACATTCAGTACTTC	CARSRNSRSGNIQYF
NA	14	TRBV29-1	TRBJ2-1	NA	TGCAGCCTCAACGGGGACTCCCCCTACAATGAGCAGTTCTTC	CSLNGDSPYNEQFF
NA	14	TRBV7-3	TRBJ1-1	NA	TGTGCCAGCAGCCCCGGAACCATGAACACTGAAGCTTTCTTT	CASSPGTMNTEAFF
TRBD1	14	TRBV10-3	TRBJ2-1	NA	TGTGCCATCAGCGGACAGGAGACCTACAATGAGCAGTTCTTC	CAISGQETYNEQFF
TRBD2	13	TRBV4-1	TRBJ2-4	NA	TGCGCCAGCCGCGGGGGGGCCAAAAACATTCAGTACTTC	CASRGGAKNIQYF
NA	12	TRBV20-1	TRBJ2-7	NA	TGCAGTGCTAGGACTATCGGCGGCGAGCAGTACTTC	CSARTIGGEQYF
NA	15	TRBV11-2	TRBJ2-3	NA	TGTGCCAGCAGCTTACGAGGGACTAGCACAGATACGCAGTATTTT	CASSLRGTSTDTQYF
TRBD2	18	TRBV20-1	TRBJ2-2	NA	TGCAGTGCTAGACGCACCCTAGCGGGGGGCTCTAACACCGGGGAGCTGTTTTTT	CSARRTLAGGSNTGELFF
NA	13	TRBV19	TRBJ1-5	NA	TGTGCCAGTACCGCTGGGACCGGGCCCCCCCAGCATTTT	CASTAGTGPPQHF
NA	16	TRBV2	TRBJ1-5	few	TGTGCCAGCAGTGAAGGAGCATGGGGTGGCAATCAGCCCCAGCATTTT	CASSEGAWGGNQPQHF
NA	15	TRBV7-9	TRBJ2-2	few	TGTGCCAGCAGCTCTGGGGGGACTAACACCGGGGAGCTGTTTTTT	CASSSGGTNTGELFF
NA	18	TRBV6-1	TRBJ2-4	few	TGTGCCAGCAGTGAAGGGGCAGGGCGACAGATAGCCAAAAACATTCAGTACTTC	CASSEGAGRQIAKNIQYF
TRBD1	14	TRBV10-3	TRBJ1-3	once	TGTGCCATCAGAACCACAGGGGAAGGAAACACCATATATTTT	CAIRTTGEGNTIYF
TRBD2	18	TRBV7-2	TRBJ2-3	few	TGTGCCAGCAGCCCCCGGGGTAGCGGGGGGTTCGACTCAGATACGCAGTATTTT	CASSPRGSGGFDSDTQYF
NA	13	TRBV10-3	TRBJ2-3	NA	TGTGCCATCAGTGAGTACGGTACAGATACGCAGTATTTT	CAISEYGTDTQYF
TRBD1	15	TRBV6-1	TRBJ1-6	NA	TGTGCCAGCAGTCTCGGGACAGGACTTAATTCACCCCTCCACTTT	CASSLGTGLNSPLHF
NA	14	TRBV2	TRBJ1-3	NA	TGTGCCAGCCAGGACGGGGCCTCTGGAAACACCATATATTTT	CASQDGASGNTIYF
TRBD2	16	TRBV5-8	TRBJ2-3	NA	TGTGCCAGCAGCTTGACTAGCGGGGGGGCCACAGATACGCAGTATTTT	CASSLTSGGATDTQYF
TRBD1	13	TRBV12-3/TRBV12-4	TRBJ1-2	few	TGTGCCAGCAGTCTACAGGGGGCCCGTGGCTACACCTTC	CASSLQGARGYTF
NA	14	TRBV19	TRBJ1-1	NA	TGTGCCAGTAGTATGACAGAGAGAAACACTGAAGCTTTCTTT	CASSMTERNTEAFF
TRBD2	19	TRBV20-1	TRBJ2-3	few	TGCAGTGCACCCAAAATAGCGGGGGGGCCATCCACACACACAGATACGCAGTATTTT	CSAPKIAGGPSTHTDTQYF
NA	12	TRBV30	TRBJ2-4	NA	TGTGCCTCGGACCTAGCCAAAAACATTCAGTACTTC	CASDLAKNIQYF
NA	15	TRBV12-3/TRBV12-4	TRBJ1-5	few	TGTGCCAGCAGCCCCTACAGGGACAGCAATCAGCCCCAGCATTTT	CASSPYRDSNQPQHF
NA	16	TRBV28	TRBJ1-5	few	TGTGCCAGCAGAGTATCCGGGACGCCGTACGATCAGCCCCAGCATTTT	CASRVSGTPYDQPQHF
TRBD1	15	TRBV5-4	TRBJ2-1	NA	TGTGCCAGCAGCCATGGACAGGGGACCAACAATGAGCAGTTCTTC	CASSHGQGTNNEQFF
NA	15	TRBV4-3	TRBJ2-7	NA	TGCGCCAGCAGCCAGGCCGGGACACGGAACTACGAGCAGTACTTC	CASSQAGTRNYEQYF
TRBD1	18	TRBV18	TRBJ1-2	NA	TGTGCCAGCTCACCACCGATCTCGACAGGGCAAAAAGACTATGGCTACACCTTC	CASSPPISTGQKDYGYTF
NA	15	TRBV20-1	TRBJ2-6	NA	TGCAGTGCCGTGAAAGGGAGCTCTGGGGCCAACGTCCTGACTTTC	CSAVKGSSGANVLTF
NA	14	TRBV15	TRBJ2-1	NA	TGTGCCACCAGCAGACCGGGCGGGCAGGGAGAGCAGTTCTTC	CATSRPGGQGEQFF
TRBD1	13	TRBV6-2/TRBV6-3	TRBJ2-2	NA	TGTGCCACCAAGGGGGCCCCCACCGGGGAGCTGTTTTTT	CATKGAPTGELFF
NA	15	TRBV7-6	TRBJ2-3	NA	TGTGCCAGCAGCAACCCTCAGGGGTGGACTGATACGCAGTATTTT	CASSNPQGWTDTQYF